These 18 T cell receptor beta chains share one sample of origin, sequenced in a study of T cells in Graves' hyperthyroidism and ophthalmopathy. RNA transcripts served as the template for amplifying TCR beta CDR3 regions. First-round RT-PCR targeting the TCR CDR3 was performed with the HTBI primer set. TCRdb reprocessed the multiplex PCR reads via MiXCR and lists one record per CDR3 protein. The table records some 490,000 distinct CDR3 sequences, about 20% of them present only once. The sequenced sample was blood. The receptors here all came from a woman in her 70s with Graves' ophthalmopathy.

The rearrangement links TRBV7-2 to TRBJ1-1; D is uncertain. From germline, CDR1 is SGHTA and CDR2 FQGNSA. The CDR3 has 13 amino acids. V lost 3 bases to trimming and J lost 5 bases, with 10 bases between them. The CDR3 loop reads CASSFRGLTEAFF. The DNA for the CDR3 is TGTGCCAGCAGCTTCCGCGGGTTGACTGAAGCTTTCTTT.

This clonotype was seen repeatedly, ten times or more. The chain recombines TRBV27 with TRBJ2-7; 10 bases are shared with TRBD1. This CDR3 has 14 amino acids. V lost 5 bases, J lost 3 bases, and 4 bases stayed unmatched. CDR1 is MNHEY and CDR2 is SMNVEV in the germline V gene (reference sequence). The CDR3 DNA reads TGTGCCAGCAGTCGGACAGGGGGTTACTACGAGCAGTACTTC. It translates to CASSRTGGYYEQYF.

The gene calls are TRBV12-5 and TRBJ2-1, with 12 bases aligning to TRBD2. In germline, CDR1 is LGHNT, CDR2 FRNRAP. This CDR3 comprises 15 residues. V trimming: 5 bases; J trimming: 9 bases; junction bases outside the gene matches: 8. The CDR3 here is CASGLLAGGLSEQFF. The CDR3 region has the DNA TGTGCTAGTGGTCTTCTAGCGGGAGGGTTAAGTGAGCAGTTCTTC. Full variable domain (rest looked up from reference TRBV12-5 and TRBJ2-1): DARVTQTPRHKVTEMGQEVTMRCQPILGHNTVFWYRQTMMQGLELLAYFRNRAPLDDSGMPKDRFSAEMPDATLATLKIQPSEPRDSAVYFCASGLLAGGLSEQFFGPGTRLTVL.

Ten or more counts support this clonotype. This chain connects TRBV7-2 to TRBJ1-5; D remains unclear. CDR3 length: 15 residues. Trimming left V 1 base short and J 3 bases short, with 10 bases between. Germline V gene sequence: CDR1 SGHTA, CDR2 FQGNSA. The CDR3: CASSLGGTLNQPQHF. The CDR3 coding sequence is TGTGCCAGCAGCTTAGGTGGCACCCTCAATCAGCCCCAGCATTTT.

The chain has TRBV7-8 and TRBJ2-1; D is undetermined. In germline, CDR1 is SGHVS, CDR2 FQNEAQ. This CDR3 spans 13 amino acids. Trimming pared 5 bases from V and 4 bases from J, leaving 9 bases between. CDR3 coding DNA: TGTGCCAGCAGCATCCATGAGTACAATGAGCAGTTCTTC. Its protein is CASSIHEYNEQFF.

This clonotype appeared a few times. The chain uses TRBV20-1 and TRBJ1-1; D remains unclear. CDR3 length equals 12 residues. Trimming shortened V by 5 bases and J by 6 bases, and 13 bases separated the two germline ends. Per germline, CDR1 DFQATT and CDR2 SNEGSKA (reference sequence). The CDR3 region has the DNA TGCAGTGCTCCCGATATGGACGCTGAAGCTTTCTTT. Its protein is CSAPDMDAEAFF.

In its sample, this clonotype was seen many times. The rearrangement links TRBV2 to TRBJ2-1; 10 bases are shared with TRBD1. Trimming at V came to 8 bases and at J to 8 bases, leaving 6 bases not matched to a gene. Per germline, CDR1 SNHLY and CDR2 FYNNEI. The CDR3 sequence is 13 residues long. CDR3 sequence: CASRRDRGDEQFF. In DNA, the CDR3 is TGTGCCAGCCGCCGGGACAGGGGCGATGAGCAGTTCTTC.

CDR3 nucleotide sequence: TGTGCCAGCAGCCGCTCGGGTCCCCTCCACTTT. Protein: CASSRSGPLHF. The chain has TRBV13 and TRBJ1-6, with no clear D. Trimming pared 5 bases from V and 13 bases from J, leaving 9 bases between. The CDR3 totals 11 residues. Germline assignment: CDR1 PRHDT and CDR2 FYEKMQ (reference sequence).

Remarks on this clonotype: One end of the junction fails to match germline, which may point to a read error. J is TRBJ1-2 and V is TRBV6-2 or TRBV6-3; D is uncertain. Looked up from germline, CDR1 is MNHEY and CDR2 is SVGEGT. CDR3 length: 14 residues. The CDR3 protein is CASRPMERFYCYTF. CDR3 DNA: TGTGCCAGCAGACCTATGGAAAGGTTCTATTGCTACACCTTC.

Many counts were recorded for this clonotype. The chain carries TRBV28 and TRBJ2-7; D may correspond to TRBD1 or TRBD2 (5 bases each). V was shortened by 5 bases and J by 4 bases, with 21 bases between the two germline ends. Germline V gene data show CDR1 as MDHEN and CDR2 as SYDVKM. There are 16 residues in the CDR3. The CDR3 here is CASSPPVFRGRYEQYF. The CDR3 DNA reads TGTGCCAGCAGTCCCCCGGTGTTCCGGGGCCGATACGAGCAGTACTTC.

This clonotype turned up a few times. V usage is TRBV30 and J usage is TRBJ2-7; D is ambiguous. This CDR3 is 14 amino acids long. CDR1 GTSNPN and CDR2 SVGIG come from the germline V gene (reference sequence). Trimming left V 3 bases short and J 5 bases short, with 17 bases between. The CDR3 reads CAWSAFTYGHEQYF. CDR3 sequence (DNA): TGTGCCTGGAGCGCCTTTACATACGGACACGAGCAGTACTTC.

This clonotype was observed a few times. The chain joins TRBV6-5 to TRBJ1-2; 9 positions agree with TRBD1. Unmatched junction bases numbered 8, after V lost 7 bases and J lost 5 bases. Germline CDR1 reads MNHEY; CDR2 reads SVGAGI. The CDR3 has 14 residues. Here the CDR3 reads CASKILGQGYGYTF. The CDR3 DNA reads TGTGCCAGCAAGATTTTAGGACAGGGGTATGGCTACACCTTC.

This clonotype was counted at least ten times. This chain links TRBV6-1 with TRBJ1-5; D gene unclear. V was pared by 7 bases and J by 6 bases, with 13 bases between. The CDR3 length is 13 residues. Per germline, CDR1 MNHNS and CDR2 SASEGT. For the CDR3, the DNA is TGTGCCAGCATCGGGCGGTTCTTTCAGCCCCAGCATTTT. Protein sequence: CASIGRFFQPQHF.

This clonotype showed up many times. DNA for the CDR3: TGTGCCAGCAGTTTAGCGGCGGGACGGACCTCCTACGAGCAGTACTTC. This translates into CASSLAAGRTSYEQYF. The rearrangement links TRBV12-3 or TRBV12-4 to TRBJ2-7, with D possibly being TRBD2 (6 bases). Trimming shortened V by 0 bases and J by 0 bases, and 12 bases separated the two germline ends. This CDR3 contains 16 residues.

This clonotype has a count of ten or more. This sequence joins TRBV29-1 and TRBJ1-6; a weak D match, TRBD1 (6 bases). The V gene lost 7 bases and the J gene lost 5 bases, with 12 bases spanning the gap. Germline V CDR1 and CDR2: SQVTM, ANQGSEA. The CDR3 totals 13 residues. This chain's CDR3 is CSAREGDNSPLHF. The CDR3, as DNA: TGCAGCGCCAGGGAGGGGGATAATTCACCCCTCCACTTT. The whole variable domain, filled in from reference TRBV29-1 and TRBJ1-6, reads SAVISQKPSRDICQRGTSLTIQCQVDSQVTMMFWYRQQPGQSLTLIATANQGSEATYESGFVIDKFPISRPNLTFSTLTVSNMSPEDSSIYLCSAREGDNSPLHFGNGTRLTVT.

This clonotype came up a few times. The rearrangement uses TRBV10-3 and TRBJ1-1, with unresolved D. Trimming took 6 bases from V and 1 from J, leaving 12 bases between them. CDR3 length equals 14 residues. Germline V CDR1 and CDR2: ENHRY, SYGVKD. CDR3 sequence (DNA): TGTGCCATCAGGCCGACACCAGAGAACACTGAAGCTTTCTTT. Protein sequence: CAIRPTPENTEAFF.

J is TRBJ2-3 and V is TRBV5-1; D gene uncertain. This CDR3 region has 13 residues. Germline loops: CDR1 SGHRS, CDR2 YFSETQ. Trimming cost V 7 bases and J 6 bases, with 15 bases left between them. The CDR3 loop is CASFPGAGDTQYF. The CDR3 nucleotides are TGCGCCAGCTTCCCCGGAGCTGGTGATACGCAGTATTTT.

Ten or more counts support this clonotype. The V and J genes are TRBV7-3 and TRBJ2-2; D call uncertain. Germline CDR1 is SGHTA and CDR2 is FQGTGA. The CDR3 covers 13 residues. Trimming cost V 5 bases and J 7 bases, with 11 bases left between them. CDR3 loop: CASSGGYGGELFF. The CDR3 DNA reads TGTGCCAGCAGCGGTGGCTATGGCGGGGAGCTGTTTTTT.